Described below is a single TCR beta chain sequence and its context. The target of this receptor is not known. Base qualities are not recorded, but no much larger clone differs from it by a single base. This entry belongs to a study of cytomegalovirus exposure and HLA in healthy donors (dated by TCRdb to 2015 to 2018). Background for the entire study: An earlier analysis of several hundred of the donors reported 276 Gb of sequence data and 95 million to 120 million unique TCR beta sequences obtained from some 170 million T cells. An early release that covered 640 HLA-typed donors contained around 330 gigabases of sequencing data and 80 million or so unique TCR sequences. Of the roughly 400 genotyped donors, 70% to 90% were placed in the genetic ancestry cluster associated with self-reported Caucasian donors. The aim of the study was to test whether cataloging public T cell receptors could identify signatures of past pathogen exposure. The T cell repertoires of 666 subjects were profiled by immunosequencing and related to cytomegalovirus serostatus. Besides the first cohort of roughly 660 subjects, a separate validation cohort made up of roughly 120 different subjects was used. High-throughput TCR immunosequencing, statistical association of individual TCRs with disease status, and machine learning were combined to predict cytomegalovirus infection status. In a later analysis, previously published TCR beta repertoires from 600 to 850 donors were re-analyzed and high-resolution HLA genotyping was added so that TCR occurrence patterns could be studied. The later analysis used no new phenotypic data to find candidate immune exposures, relying instead on TCR beta sequences and their occurrence across donors. An earlier analysis of several hundred of the donors applied high-throughput TCR beta sequencing to assess whether each TCR beta V gene segment acted as functional or pseudogenic. Alongside the repertoire data, information on donor age, sex, ethnicity and CMV serostatus was compiled. In a later genetic analysis, genome-wide SNP genotypes for about 55% of the roughly 670 donors were used, and that subset was treated as a discovery cohort. Every repertoire in the discovery cohort had been generated on one and the same sequencing platform. Both class I and class II loci were covered by HLA typing, at four-digit resolution. The number of donors typed differed by locus, with roughly 629-640 for A, B, C, DRB1 and DQB1, 522 for DQA1, about 610 for DPA1, and around 450 for DPB1. Several DR-DQ haplotypes were handled as single units for association and clustering because linkage in the cohort was strong. Among 398 genotyped donors of the cohort, an average of approximately 200,000 unique TCR beta nucleotide sequences was sequenced per donor, of which approximately 19% were non-productive. What the work shows at the level of the full study, not this receptor alone: For the cohort, immune exposure information was limited to CMV serostatus. Strong co-occurrence of HLA alleles, especially DR and DQ, made assigning TCR associations to individual alleles difficult. Correlated functional status among segregating V segments might reflect linkage disequilibrium, but an unknown experimental factor could not be ruled out. Sequencing depth was assumed to be roughly uniform across donors in the presence/absence analyses, though that assumption may not hold. Cytomegalovirus status was reported to be diagnosed by the classifier with high specificity and sensitivity in both the original and validation cohorts. Across donors, most TCR sequences were observed very rarely, whereas some public TCRs were present in many individuals. In vitro tests confirmed that a few of the cytomegalovirus-associated TCR beta chains recognize cytomegalovirus antigens. A cluster of highly shared sequence variants was judged likely to represent a technical artifact of the sequencing pipeline. A further reported finding was that TCR beta sequences accurately predicted the HLA-A and HLA-B alleles for most subjects in the first cohort. An earlier analysis of 450 to 750 of the donors showed that most TCR beta V segments appeared in productive rearrangements either about 87% or about 30% of the time, which broadly matched IMGT annotations. Because counts were too low, about 17 rarely observed V segments, including chromosome 9 orphons, were excluded from the earlier analysis of a few hundred of the donors. A later analysis found that TCR association rates varied across HLA loci, with DRB1 alleles showing the most associated TCRs and HLA-C alleles the fewest. Most CMV-associated TCR beta chains appeared to be HLA-restricted in a later analysis, and the HLA associations seemed to be driven largely by CMV exposure. The 87-base-pair reads could not distinguish some IMGT-functional V segments, including TRBV6-2 and TRBV6-3, so those segments were excluded. The cohort was sequenced for TCR beta chains only, and without alpha or paired-chain data the features that could be detected were limited. In a later genetic analysis, a missense DCLRE1C variant was associated with V-gene and J-gene trimming of TCR beta chains, and the association was replicated in an independent cohort. In a later genetic analysis, fewer N-insertions in productive TCRs were reported among donors in an Asian-associated ancestry cluster than the approximately 670-donor mean. In a later analysis, HLA-associated TCR beta chains showed more clonal expansion and lower generation probabilities than non-associated chains that were equally common. HLA typing was unavailable for some donors at each locus, so association tests used only the typed subset. In a later analysis, around 17,000 TCR beta sequences were associated with specific HLA alleles at a false discovery rate of 0.05. In a later analysis, several top co-occurrence clusters were reported to appear linked to parvovirus B19, influenza, CMV and Epstein-Barr virus. The authors suggested that the approach could potentially be generalized to other disease states and immunological phenotypes. A total of fewer than 200 TCR beta chains were listed by the study as associated with cytomegalovirus.

V is trimmed back by 1 base and J by 4 bases, and the junction contains 2 bases that no gene match accounts for. The germline V gene (reference sequence) provides CDR1 SEHNR and CDR2 FQNEAQ. Reading from cysteine to phenylalanine, the CDR3 counts 14 amino acids. Of all the DNA, just the CDR3 is kept, 42 bases in frame from base 1. To prepare the library, the immunoSEQ multiplex PCR assay was applied. For the multiplex PCR, a mixture combining 60 forward primers for TCR Vbeta segments and 13 reverse primers for TCR Jbeta segments was used. A multiplex PCR assay on genomic DNA amplified the CDR3 region of rearranged TCR beta genes. The Illumina HiSeq System was used to sequence the amplified TCR beta libraries as 87-base-pair reads. The original pipeline was this. Across the roughly 700 repertoires, a later analysis counted roughly 84 million unique TCR beta chains, roughly 11 million of which were shared by at least two donors. A nearest-neighbor algorithm error-corrected the raw reads and collapsed the reads into unique sequences, merging closely related sequences to remove PCR and sequencing errors. To assign V, D and J gene segments, CDR3 sequences were aligned to IMGT reference sequences. For a sequence to be retained, a match of at least six nucleotides to both a V gene segment and a J gene segment was required. A rearrangement counted as productive if the CDR3 had no stop codons and remained in frame with V and J, and every other rearrangement counted as non-productive. CDR3 was defined by IMGT convention, running from the second conserved V-encoded cysteine to the conserved J-encoded phenylalanine. In an earlier analysis of around 540 of the donors, sequences lacking an unambiguous match to a single V gene segment were excluded. An earlier analysis of 500 to 700 of the donors classified V segments as functional when productive rearrangements were above 56.7% and as segregating when the standard deviation between donors was above 5%. To diagnose cytomegalovirus status from the catalog of TCR beta chain sequences, a statistical classification framework was built. V and J gene assignment, in a later analysis, came from comparing TCR nucleotide sequences with IMGT/GENE-DB human TR gene sequences. A later analysis assigned CDR3 sequences and most-parsimonious VDJ recombination scenarios with the TCRdist pipeline. In a later analysis, each TCR beta chain was defined by its CDR3 amino acid sequence together with its V-gene family, and reads without a unique V-gene family were excluded. A later analysis removed 592 highly shared, low-generation-probability nucleotide sequences to deal with suspected cross-contamination and a sequencing artifact. A later analysis calculated a clonal expansion index for each public chain from normalized within-repertoire ranks of inferred template counts. In a later analysis, generation probabilities were computed with a VDJ recombination model fitted to out-of-frame rearrangements, and the resulting probabilities were checked against IGoR. Hypergeometric tests were used in a later analysis to score TCR-TCR, TCR-HLA and TCR-CMV co-occurrence, with a repertoire-size bias correction applied to the TCR pairs. To estimate false discovery rates, a later analysis permuted the HLA or CMV assignments 20 times. A later analysis grouped co-occurring TCRs with DBSCAN, adding TCRdist sequence similarity when clustering within HLA-allele-positive subsets. Repertoires with fewer than 30,000 or more than 120,000 public chains were left out of co-occurrence clustering, as were five repertoires with anomalous nucleotide sharing. TCRdb obtained this table from immuneACCESS and retained in-frame rearrangements with V and J assigned. These tables miss some clones; where compared with another copy, unresolved V genes account for less than half of the shortfall, and the remainder is unexplained. Clonal size and the V and J genes are those of that table, whereas D and trimming came from the DNA. The sample table holds 200,000 to 250,000 clones, of which 85% to 90% were seen once. The biggest ten clones account for about 1.2% of the sample.

The cohort was made up of roughly 670 healthy bone marrow donors. At the time of sampling, all cohort members were nominally healthy, though unrecorded immune exposures were likely present. CMV serostatus was recorded as positive for some 300 and negative for 352 of the 666 cohort members, whereas no CMV serostatus was recorded for the donor in question. Each donor provided a peripheral blood sample, and peripheral blood mononuclear cells were used for TCR beta sequencing. The Qiagen DNeasy Blood Extraction Kit was used to extract genomic DNA from the blood cell samples. This chain joins TRBV7-9 to TRBJ2-7, with 9 bases in between that match TRBD1. This TCR derives from a human donor in good health. Input material: PBMCs. The nucleotide sequence reads TGTGCCAGCAGCTTAGGTGGGACAGGGTACGAGCAGTACTTC. Protein translation: CASSLGGTGYEQYF.